Detailed here is one TCR beta chain. CDR3 length: 14 amino acids. Trimming removed 4 bases at V and 9 bases at J, with 18 bases between. Germline V CDR1 and CDR2: MDHEN, SYDVKM. The record originates from a study of control samples from healthy donors and cancer patients. This table comes from immunoSEQ multiplex PCR, and its TCRdb copy is limited to in-frame clones, with some not included. This table holds about 73,000 clones, more than 85% found once. The clonotype comes from a woman aged 50 to 65 in good health. The rearrangement links TRBV28 to TRBJ2-5; D not certain. The sample was blood. The CDR3 DNA reads as TGTGCCAGCAGTTCACAAGGCGACGGCAGGTCCCAGTACTTC. Its translation: CASSSQGDGRSQYF.